Sequencing of this T cell receptor (beta chain) was carried out in a study of CD8 T cells in ankylosing spondylitis. Study observations and caveats: A CD8+ phenotype characterized the disease-linked clones, which were relatively rare in peripheral blood. Seemingly characteristic of ankylosing spondylitis blood was a TCR beta motif consisting of several highly homologous variants. Reportedly, significant enrichment of disease-linked clones occurred in matched ankylosing spondylitis synovial fluid.

One entry per CDR3 protein results from TCRdb running MiXCR on the 5' RACE reads. The table has around 540,000 distinct CDR3 sequences, roughly 13% seen once. Trimming shortened V by 5 bases and J by 7 bases, and 21 bases separated the two germline ends. CDR3 length: 16 residues. The germline V gene has CDR1 SEHNR and CDR2 FQNEAQ (reference sequence). This clonotype was seen only a few times. Its cognate antigen is unknown. This receptor was obtained from a male donor with ankylosing spondylitis. The sequencing sample was made of blood, either unsorted or a sorted T cell fraction (not recorded which). The chain carries TRBV7-9 and TRBJ2-1; possibly TRBD2 for D (5 bases). CDR3 in amino acids: CASSRSEGLFQNEQFF. The CDR3 DNA reads as TGTGCCAGCAGCCGTAGTGAGGGTCTTTTTCAGAATGAGCAGTTCTTC.